This T cell receptor (beta chain) derives from a study of blood T cell repertoires in COVID-19. Original methodology: Quantification of nucleated cells was approximated via reference gene primer amplification. TCRdb's table, derived via immunoSEQ multiplex PCR, lists solely in-frame clones and lacks some. V and J calls plus clone size are reproduced from that table; the DNA served to infer D and trimming. The sample yields about 94,000 clones, roughly 80% seen once. The CDR3 totals 14 residues. CDR1 and CDR2 (germline): SGHTA, FQGNSA. The V and J ends lost 5 bases and 4 bases respectively, with 11 bases between them.

Material: peripheral blood. The clonotype was recovered from a human donor in a cohort sampled during active COVID-19. The chain recombines TRBV7-2 with TRBJ2-2; D is possibly TRBD1 (5 bases). The CDR3 DNA sequence: TGTGCCAGCAGCCCAAGCAGGGTCACCGGGGAGCTGTTTTTT. Translation gives CASSPSRVTGELFF.